The next 24 T cell receptor beta chains were all read from a single sample in a study of cytomegalovirus exposure and HLA in healthy donors. Amplification used 60 Vbeta primers and 13 Jbeta primers. Profiled with immunoSEQ multiplex PCR; TCRdb holds only in-frame clones, not every one. In the table there are 150,000 to 200,000 clones, 65% to 85% of which are singletons. Sequences were obtained from PBMCs. These receptors were obtained from a girl aged 10-17 years in good health and CMV-seropositive.

This clone was observed a few times. The J gene is TRBJ2-7, the V gene TRBV7-9; a weak D match, TRBD2 (5 bases). Germline V CDR1 and CDR2: SEHNR, FQNEAQ (reference sequence). Trimming left V 5 bases short and J 3 bases short, with 11 bases between. The CDR3 consists of 13 residues. CDR3: CASSILAYYEQYF. In nucleotides, the CDR3 is TGTGCCAGCAGCATCCTAGCTTACTACGAGCAGTACTTC. The full variable domain, rest sourced from reference TRBV7-9 and TRBJ2-7, is DTGVSQNPRHKITKRGQNVTFRCDPISEHNRLYWYRQTLGQGPEFLTYFQNEAQLEKSRLLSDRFSAERPKGSFSTLEIQRTEQGDSAMYLCASSILAYYEQYFGPGTRLTVT.

The chain joins TRBV10-1 to TRBJ2-1, with D possibly matching TRBD1 (6 bases). The germline V and J ends were trimmed by 0 bases and 4 bases, with 19 bases remaining between them. CDR3 length equals 18 residues. Germline V gene sequence: CDR1 WNHNN, CDR2 SYGVQD (reference sequence). In DNA form, the CDR3 reads TGCGCCAGCAGTGAGTCGGTGGCAGCGAGGCAGGGGTACAATGAGCAGTTCTTC. Translating it yields CASSESVAARQGYNEQFF.

V and J are TRBV7-9 and TRBJ2-3; D is unclear. V lost 2 bases, J lost 14 bases, and 17 bases lay in between. The CDR3 consists of 13 residues. CDR1 SEHNR and CDR2 FQNEAQ come from the germline V gene (reference sequence). The CDR3 protein is CASSLSGSITPYF. In nucleotides, the CDR3 is TGTGCCAGCAGCTTATCAGGTTCCATTACTCCGTATTTT.

The chain has TRBV5-6 and TRBJ2-1; 7 positions match TRBD1. The CDR3 has 14 amino acids. Trimming cost V 4 bases and J 3 bases; bases outside gene matches: 4. The germline gives CDR1 SGHDT, CDR2 YYEEEE. This chain's CDR3 is CASSGGQFYNEQFF. In nucleotides, the CDR3 is TGTGCCAGCAGCGGGGGACAGTTCTACAATGAGCAGTTCTTC. Full variable domain (missing parts from reference TRBV5-6 and TRBJ2-1): DAGVTQSPTHLIKTRGQQVTLRCSPKSGHDTVSWYQQALGQGPQFIFQYYEEEERQRGNFPDRFSGHQFPNYSSELNVNALLLGDSALYLCASSGGQFYNEQFFGPGTRLTVL.

The chain uses TRBV7-9 and TRBJ1-2, with D tentatively TRBD1 (5 bases). Trimming removed 6 bases at V and 7 bases at J, with 18 bases between. Germline V lookup: CDR1 SEHNR, CDR2 FQNEAQ (reference sequence). This CDR3 contains 14 residues. This CDR3 reads CASSLYQGGSGYTF. The CDR3 region has the DNA TGTGCCAGCAGTTTGTACCAGGGAGGGTCTGGCTACACCTTC.

This clone was found once. The rearrangement joins TRBV5-4 to TRBJ2-7; 11 bases align to TRBD2. V lost 1 base and J lost 2; bases outside the gene matches: 5. This CDR3 region has 16 residues. Germline V gene sequence: CDR1 SGHNT, CDR2 YYREEE (reference sequence). This chain's CDR3 is CASSLTAGLAAYEQYF. CDR3 nucleotides: TGTGCCAGCAGCTTGACGGCGGGACTAGCGGCCTACGAGCAGTACTTC.

CDR3 loop: CASSPQGFLSEQYF. CDR3 nucleotides: TGTGCCAGCAGCCCCCAGGGCTTTTTGAGCGAGCAGTACTTC. The chain joins TRBV7-2 to TRBJ2-7; TRBD1 might be the D (5 bases). Germline V gives CDR1 SGHTA, CDR2 FQGNSA. The CDR3 contains 14 residues. With 5 bases removed from V and 6 bases from J, the gap between germline ends came to 17 bases.

The gene calls are TRBV5-4 and TRBJ2-7, with a tentative D call TRBD2 (5 bases). This CDR3 region has 13 residues. Germline CDR1 reads SGHNT; CDR2 reads YYREEE (reference sequence). Trimming took 2 bases from V and 4 from J, leaving 10 bases between them. This CDR3 is CASSFLPGYEQYF. In DNA, the CDR3 is TGTGCCAGCAGCTTCCTGCCGGGATACGAGCAGTACTTC.

The gene calls are TRBV28 and TRBJ2-2; 7 bases align to TRBD1. Germline values: CDR1 MDHEN, CDR2 SYDVKM. The CDR3 contains 13 residues. V was pared by 10 bases and J by 3 bases, with 5 bases of the junction left unmatched. The CDR3 nucleotides read TGTGCCACCCCGGGACAGCACACCGGGGAGCTGTTTTTT. It specifies CATPGQHTGELFF.

V and J are TRBV11-2 and TRBJ2-1; 11 bases match TRBD2. Germline lookup yields CDR1 SGHAT and CDR2 FQNNGV. V was clipped by 0 bases and J by 7 bases; unmatched bases: 5. The CDR3 covers 16 residues. The chain's CDR3 is CASSLETSGRGNEQFF. The CDR3 DNA reads as TGTGCCAGCAGCTTAGAAACTAGCGGGAGAGGAAATGAGCAGTTCTTC.

The chain uses TRBV6-1 and TRBJ1-2, with D tentatively TRBD1 (6 bases). This CDR3 has 14 residues. The germline V and J ends were trimmed by 2 bases and 3 bases, with 10 bases remaining between them. Germline V gene data show CDR1 as MNHNS and CDR2 as SASEGT. The CDR3 coding sequence is TGTGCCAGCAGTGAAAGTGCAGGGGACTATGGCTACACCTTC. Translation gives CASSESAGDYGYTF.

The J gene is TRBJ2-1, the V gene TRBV5-1; 7 nucleotides align to TRBD1. V was pared by 2 bases and J by 4 bases, with 9 bases of the junction left unmatched. In germline, CDR1 is SGHRS, CDR2 YFSETQ. The length of the CDR3 is 16 residues. CDR3 sequence: CASSFNLGQSYNEQFF. CDR3 bases: TGCGCCAGCAGCTTTAATCTGGGACAGTCGTACAATGAGCAGTTCTTC.

V is TRBV27 and J is TRBJ2-3, with TRBD2 matching 7 bases. The CDR3 runs 14 residues. Per the germline V gene, CDR1 is MNHEY and CDR2 is SMNVEV (reference sequence). Trimming cost V 2 bases and J 2 bases; bases outside gene matches: 1. In DNA form, the CDR3 reads TGTGCCAGCAGTTTAAGGGACTACACAGATACGCAGTATTTT. It yields the protein CASSLRDYTDTQYF.

V and J are TRBV9 and TRBJ1-1; tentatively, D is TRBD1 (5 bases). From germline, CDR1 is SGDLS and CDR2 YYNGEE. Deletions cut 3 bases from V and 5 bases from J, with 17 bases between. This CDR3 has 15 amino acids. The CDR3 region has the DNA TGTGCCAGCAGCGCTCAAGGGGCGGTAGGGACTGAAGCTTTCTTT. Translated, it gives CASSAQGAVGTEAFF.

The chain links TRBV4-3 to TRBJ2-3; 8 bases fit TRBD2. V trimming: 4 bases; J trimming: 3 bases; junction bases outside the gene matches: 6. Germline V gene data show CDR1 as LGHNA and CDR2 as YSLEER. The CDR3 is made up of 15 amino acids. The CDR3 is CASSRSGSWTDTQYF. CDR3 coding DNA: TGCGCCAGCAGCCGAAGCGGGAGTTGGACAGATACGCAGTATTTT.

This sequence joins TRBV19 and TRBJ1-2; tentatively, D is TRBD1 (5 bases). Germline assignment: CDR1 LNHDA and CDR2 SQIVND (reference sequence). This CDR3 region has 13 residues. V lost 6 bases, J lost 4 bases, and 12 bases lay in between. The CDR3 nucleotides are TGTGCCAGTAGCCGAGACAGAGGCTATGGCTACACCTTC. It specifies CASSRDRGYGYTF.

The gene calls are TRBV18 and TRBJ2-6; D call uncertain. The CDR3 loop spans 16 amino acids. Trimming took 2 bases from V and 0 from J, leaving 8 bases between them. From germline, CDR1 is KGHSH and CDR2 LQKENI. CDR3 sequence reads: CASSPRSSSGANVLTF. The CDR3 coding sequence is TGTGCCAGCTCACCAAGAAGTAGCTCTGGGGCCAACGTCCTGACTTTC.

The chain uses TRBV21-1 and TRBJ2-7; the D call of TRBD2 is as the table states it, not checked on the DNA. TRBV21-1 has pseudogene status. There are 22 residues in the CDR3. In nucleotides, the CDR3 is TGTGCCAGCAGCAACGAGCGGGAGAGAGACCCGACGCACGGCGGGACGGACCACGAGCAGTACTTC. As protein: CASSNERERDPTHGGTDHEQYF.

V is TRBV6-6 and J is TRBJ2-1; 7 bases map to TRBD1. V lost 2 bases to trimming and J lost 5 bases; unmatched junction nucleotides: 9. This CDR3 contains 16 residues. Germline lookup yields CDR1 MNHNY and CDR2 SVGAGI (reference sequence). For the CDR3, the DNA is TGTGCCAGCAGTTACCGGATGCAGGGGGTCCACAATGAGCAGTTCTTC. It specifies CASSYRMQGVHNEQFF.

The rearrangement joins TRBV5-4 to TRBJ2-5; TRBD2 aligns across 10 bases. Per the germline V gene, CDR1 is SGHNT and CDR2 is YYREEE (reference sequence). The CDR3 is 16 residues long. J was trimmed by 0 bases and V by 2 bases; bases with no gene match: 4. The CDR3 is CASSLPGLAYQETQYF. As DNA, the CDR3 is TGTGCCAGCAGCTTACCGGGACTAGCGTACCAAGAGACCCAGTACTTC.

This rearrangement joins TRBV5-1 to TRBJ1-5, with no clear D. In germline, CDR1 is SGHRS, CDR2 YFSETQ. The CDR3 loop spans 15 amino acids. V lost 0 bases and J 2 bases, leaving 9 bases between the germline ends. CDR3 DNA sequence: TGCGCCAGCAGCTTGGACGCGGTAGGCAATCAGCCCCAGCATTTT. Translated, it gives CASSLDAVGNQPQHF.

The chain recombines TRBV5-6 with TRBJ2-5; no clear D. The end of the DNA fits TRBJ2-7 better, so the J call may be wrong. The CDR3 consists of 12 residues. CDR1 and CDR2 (germline): SGHDT, YYEEEE. Here the CDR3 DNA reads TGTGCCAGCAGCTTGCCCACCTACGAGCAGTACTTC. This encodes CASSLPTYEQYF.

This sequence joins TRBV2 and TRBJ1-1; tentative D call: TRBD1 (5 bases). Looked up from germline, CDR1 is SNHLY and CDR2 is FYNNEI. The CDR3 consists of 17 residues. V was pared by 6 bases and J by 7 bases, with 27 bases between. The CDR3 coding sequence is TGTGCCAGCAGGCCTAAGTCGATTCCCGACAGCTTCTTTGAAGCTTTCTTT. It yields the protein CASRPKSIPDSFFEAFF.

The chain recombines TRBV7-9 with TRBJ2-7; 10 nucleotides line up with TRBD1. The CDR3 has 17 amino acids. Germline CDR1 reads SEHNR; CDR2 reads FQNEAQ (reference sequence). V was clipped by 5 bases and J by 1 base; unmatched bases: 11. Written as DNA, the CDR3 is TGTGCCAGCAGCAATACAGAAAGGACAGGGGGGTCCTACGAGCAGTACTTC. Translation gives CASSNTERTGGSYEQYF.